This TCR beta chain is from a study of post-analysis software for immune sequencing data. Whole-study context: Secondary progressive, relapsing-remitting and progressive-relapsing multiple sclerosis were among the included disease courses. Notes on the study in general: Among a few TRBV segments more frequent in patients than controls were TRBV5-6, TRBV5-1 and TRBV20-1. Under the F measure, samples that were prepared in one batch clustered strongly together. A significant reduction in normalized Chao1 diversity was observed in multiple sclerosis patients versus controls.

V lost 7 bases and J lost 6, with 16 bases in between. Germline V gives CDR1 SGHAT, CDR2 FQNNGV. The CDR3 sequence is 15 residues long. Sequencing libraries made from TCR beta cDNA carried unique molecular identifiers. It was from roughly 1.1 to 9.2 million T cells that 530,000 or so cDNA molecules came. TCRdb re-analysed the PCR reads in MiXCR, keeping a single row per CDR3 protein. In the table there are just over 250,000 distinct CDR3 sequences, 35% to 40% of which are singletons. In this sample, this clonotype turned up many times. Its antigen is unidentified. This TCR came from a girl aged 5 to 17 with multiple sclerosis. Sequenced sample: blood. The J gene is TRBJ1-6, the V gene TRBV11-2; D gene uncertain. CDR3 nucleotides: TGTGCCAGCACCGTGGAAGCCCGGGGTAATTCACCCCTCCACTTT. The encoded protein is CASTVEARGNSPLHF.